Detailed here is one T cell receptor beta chain. What it binds is not known. These data come from a study of beta chain features in type 1 diabetes. Study-level points and caveats: Sequencing from cDNA could over-represent high-TCR-expressing cells. Small HLA sub-analyses could not settle whether HLA shapes TCRB rearrangement.

Reverse transcription of all isolated RNA meant that expressed TCRB transcripts were sequenced. Generated by immunoSEQ multiplex PCR, the TCRdb table keeps only in-frame clones and is missing some. The sample carries approximately 150,000 clones, 10% recorded once. Donors underwent one heparinised blood draw, about 110 mL on average. V shed 1 base and J 1 base; nucleotides not matched to a gene: 7. Germline V gene data show CDR1 as MGHRA and CDR2 as YSYEKL. The CDR3 loop spans 18 amino acids. V and J are TRBV4-1 and TRBJ2-3; 11 nucleotides align to TRBD2. The TCR sequence derives from a man between 18 and 29 years old in good health. The sample taken for sequencing was naive CD4+ T cells from blood. The CDR3 reads CASSQGGLAGGGTDTQYF. In DNA form, the CDR3 reads TGCGCCAGCAGCCAAGGGGGGCTAGCGGGGGGTGGCACAGATACGCAGTATTTT.